The source of this T cell receptor beta chain is a study of PD-L1 blockade in urothelial cancer (TCRdb year 2017). At the level of the whole study: Therapy was started at some point between 2012 and 2014 for all patients, and atezolizumab 1,200 mg was administered intravenously every 3 weeks. About nine tenths of the roughly 29 patients were males with bladder-origin urothelial cancer, and about 65% of the roughly 30 reported a prior smoking history. Patients had an ECOG performance status of 0 or 1 and had received between 0 and 3 prior chemotherapy regimens. Blood samples were analyzed at two time points: 3 weeks after treatment start (second dose) and 6 weeks after treatment start. Blood samples yielded a median of roughly 150,000 T cells and roughly 83,000 unique TCRs, with median clonality approximately 0.08. The study, an exploratory multi-omic analysis, examined somatic, immune and clinical correlates of response to PD-L1 blockade with atezolizumab in urothelial cancer. TCR sequencing covered pretreatment tumor samples and matched, serially collected peripheral blood taken before and after atezolizumab treatment. Durable clinical benefit was defined as a progression-free survival longer than 6 months, and TCR features were additionally tested against progression-free survival and overall survival. In the same patients, whole exome sequencing and RNA sequencing of pretreatment tumors were performed in addition to TCR sequencing. Durable clinical benefit was achieved by nine patients but not by the remaining 20. Pretreatment blood TCR-seq was available for about 28 patients, at least one posttreatment blood collection was obtained for approximately 25 patients, and tumor TCR-seq was available for approximately 25 patients.

From the cysteine up to the phenylalanine, the CDR3 has a length of 15 residues. Solely the CDR3 DNA is kept, with 45 bases framed from the first base. V is trimmed back by 0 bases and J by 7 bases, and the junction contains 9 bases that no gene match accounts for. Based on the germline V gene, the CDR1 and CDR2 sequences are SGHDT and YYEEEE. To estimate absolute template abundance from read counts, synthetic TCR analog templates were spiked into each PCR. TCRbeta CDR3 regions were amplified from genomic DNA with bias-controlled V and J gene primers using the immunoSEQ assay. Rearranged TCRbeta segments were sequenced at approximately 20X coverage. Per the source publication's procedure: Sequencing errors were corrected by clustering, and CDR3s were annotated against IMGT so that V, D and J genes could be assigned. Downstream analyses used only productive TCRbeta rearrangements and left out out-of-frame or stop-codon sequences. Clonality was calculated as one minus the Shannon entropy normalized by the log of the number of unique productive sequences. Fisher's exact test with Benjamini-Hochberg correction, using a cutoff of adjusted p below 0.01, was how clones that differed between time points or between blood and tumor were identified. TCRdb mirrors the immuneACCESS table, restricted to in-frame sequences. Some clones are absent from its copies; in checked studies, under half trace to an unresolved V gene, and the reason for the others is unknown. The DNA was the basis for D and trimming; V, J and clone size are from that table. The sample includes tens of thousands of clones, with 75% to 90% observed a single time. Together, the top ten hold about 10% of the sample.

The time point label, read with the paper, signifies: peripheral blood 6 weeks after treatment start. The cohort comprised approximately 30 patients with locally advanced or metastatic urothelial carcinoma treated at Memorial Sloan Kettering on a trial protocol. Peripheral blood mononuclear cells were collected from each patient pretreatment and during treatment, giving between 1 and 8 total time points per patient. The Qiagen DNeasy Blood extraction kit was used to purify genomic DNA from total PBMCs and tumor samples. PBMCs were collected pretreatment and during treatment, and were isolated and stored as previously described. Study-wide conclusions, independent of this receptor: Because of the small sample size (n of about 29) and the many exploratory analyses performed, the results are intended to be regarded as hypothesis-generating. A pretreatment peripheral blood TCR clonality below the median was linked to improved progression-free and overall survival. Patients with durable benefit showed greater expansion of tumor-associated TCR clones in peripheral blood 3 weeks after starting treatment (n of about 21, p = 0.022).

This clone was detected only once. Its target antigen remains unknown. Qualities for individual bases were not recorded, and no much larger clone is one base off. The clonotype was recovered from a man aged 55 to 70 with urothelial cancer. The sequence is built from TRBV5-6 and TRBJ2-5; a stretch of 7 junction bases matches TRBD2. This specimen consisted of PBMCs, obtained around atezolizumab (anti-PD-L1) treatment. The nucleotide sequence reads TGTGCCAGCAGCTTGGGCGGGGGAAGCTCCGCGACCCAGTACTTC. Translation gives CASSLGGGSSATQYF.